Shown below are 24 T cell receptor beta chains from a single sample sequenced in a study of blood T cell repertoires in COVID-19. TCRdb's copy holds only in-frame clones and misses some; the assay was immunoSEQ multiplex PCR. The data contain about 280,000 clones, about nine tenths of them singletons. Sequencing was carried out using peripheral blood. Every receptor here comes from a woman between 50 and 59 years old who had recovered from COVID-19.

V gene TRBV30 combines with J gene TRBJ1-2; 7 bases are a match to TRBD1. The J segment lost 7 bases and the V segment lost 1 base, leaving 6 bases of the junction unmatched. Germline CDR1 GTSNPN, CDR2 SVGIG (reference sequence). The CDR3 runs 13 residues. CDR3: CAWSGGQQLGYTF. The CDR3 DNA reads as TGTGCCTGGAGTGGGGGACAGCAGCTTGGCTACACCTTC.

The J gene is TRBJ1-2, the V gene TRBV6-5; D unresolved. The CDR3 consists of 12 residues. Germline values: CDR1 MNHEY, CDR2 SVGAGI. V lost 7 bases and J lost 12, with 18 bases in between. The DNA of the CDR3 is TGTGCCAGCACCCTAGGGAGACATATCGACACCTTC. This sequence encodes CASTLGRHIDTF.

The genes are TRBV30 and TRBJ2-1, with 10 bases that match TRBD2. The V gene end was trimmed by 6 bases and the J gene end by 0 bases; junction bases not matched to a gene: 5. The CDR3 loop spans 15 amino acids. The germline V gene encodes CDR1 GTSNPN and CDR2 SVGIG (reference sequence). This CDR3 is CACSAGGSSYNEQFF. CDR3 DNA sequence: TGTGCCTGTTCAGCGGGGGGGAGCTCCTACAATGAGCAGTTCTTC.

V and J are TRBV9 and TRBJ2-2, with 8 bases identical to TRBD1. The CDR3 is made up of 18 amino acids. CDR1 and CDR2 from the germline V gene are SGDLS and YYNGEE. The junction had 14 bases not matched to a gene; V was cut back by 0 bases and J by 7 bases. CDR3 DNA: TGTGCCAGCAGCGTAGGTTTATGGCAGGGGGCCGGTGGCGGGGAGCTGTTTTTT. It is translated as CASSVGLWQGAGGGELFF.

The chain is built from TRBV7-3 and TRBJ2-1; 10 bases align to TRBD2. J was trimmed by 4 bases and V by 3 bases; bases with no gene match: 3. CDR1 is SGHTA, CDR2 FQGTGA, per germline. The CDR3 has 15 amino acids. CDR3 loop: CASSFLAGEYNEQFF. CDR3 nucleotide sequence: TGTGCCAGCAGCTTTCTAGCGGGGGAGTACAATGAGCAGTTCTTC. Full variable domain (outside the CDR3, taken from reference TRBV7-3 and TRBJ2-1): GAGVSQTPSNKVTEKGKYVELRCDPISGHTALYWYRQSLGQGPEFLIYFQGTGAADDSGLPNDRFFAVRPEGSVSTLKIQRTERGDSAVYLCASSFLAGEYNEQFFGPGTRLTVL.

This clone has at least ten counts. The chain has TRBV5-4 and TRBJ2-5; TRBD2 agrees at 11 bases. Losses at the gene ends were 4 bases for V and 1 base for J; bases not matched to a gene: 3. CDR3 length equals 15 residues. Germline CDR1 is SGHNT and CDR2 is YYREEE (reference sequence). Here the CDR3 reads CASSPGTSGQETQYF. As DNA, the CDR3 is TGTGCCAGCAGCCCAGGGACTAGCGGCCAAGAGACCCAGTACTTC. The full variable domain, rest sourced from reference TRBV5-4 and TRBJ2-5, is ETGVTQSPTHLIKTRGQQVTLRCSSQSGHNTVSWYQQALGQGPQFIFQYYREEENGRGNFPPRFSGLQFPNYSSELNVNALELDDSALYLCASSPGTSGQETQYFGPGTRLLVL.

The chain recombines TRBV7-8 with TRBJ2-7; D is ambiguous. The CDR3 runs to 12 residues. Per the germline V gene, CDR1 is SGHVS and CDR2 is FQNEAQ. V lost 6 bases, J lost 1 base, and 7 bases lay in between. The CDR3 region has the DNA TGTGCCAGCAGGGGCCGTTCCTACGAGCAGTACTTC. This translates into CASRGRSYEQYF.

This rearrangement joins TRBV5-8 to TRBJ1-1; 9 nucleotides align to TRBD1. The CDR3 extends over 14 amino acids. V lost 0 bases, J lost 5 bases, and 2 bases stayed unmatched. CDR1 and CDR2 (germline): SGHTS, YDEGEE. This CDR3 is CASSLGQGETEAFF. The CDR3 DNA reads as TGTGCCAGCAGCTTGGGACAGGGGGAAACTGAAGCTTTCTTT.

The CDR3 region has the DNA TGTGCCAGCAGCATGGATAGCGGATTCTACAATGAGCAGTTCTTC. It yields the protein CASSMDSGFYNEQFF. This chain joins TRBV5-4 and TRBJ2-1; possible D gene TRBD2, 6 bases. Trimming took off 4 bases at V and 3 bases at J, with 14 bases between the two ends. Per the germline V gene, CDR1 is SGHNT and CDR2 is YYREEE (reference sequence). The CDR3 runs 15 residues.

The CDR3 nucleotides read TGTGCCAGCAGCGCCAGCGGAGGGCAAGAGACCCAGTACTTC. Its protein is CASSASGGQETQYF. The chain employs TRBV9 and TRBJ2-5; D possibly corresponds to TRBD2 (6 bases). The ends were cut back, 3 bases at V and 2 bases at J, with 11 bases in the middle. CDR1 is SGDLS, CDR2 YYNGEE, per germline. The CDR3 runs to 14 residues. Full variable domain (rest looked up from reference TRBV9 and TRBJ2-5): DSGVTQTPKHLITATGQRVTLRCSPRSGDLSVYWYQQSLDQGLQFLIQYYNGEERAKGNILERFSAQQFPDLHSELNLSSLELGDSALYFCASSASGGQETQYFGPGTRLLVL.

The chain carries TRBV19 and TRBJ2-1; 7 bases are a match to TRBD2. J lost 6 bases, V lost 3 bases, and 5 bases had no gene match. The germline CDR1 and CDR2 sequences are LNHDA and SQIVND (reference sequence). The CDR3 runs to 14 residues. CDR3 amino acids: CASSMGGRPNEQFF. Written as DNA, the CDR3 is TGTGCCAGTAGTATGGGCGGGAGACCCAATGAGCAGTTCTTC.

This clone showed up just a few times. The rearrangement links TRBV6-5 to TRBJ1-2; tentatively, D is TRBD1 (6 bases). This CDR3 has 12 residues. V dropped 6 bases and J dropped 4 bases, with 9 bases sitting between them. CDR1 and CDR2 (germline): MNHEY, SVGAGI. The DNA of the CDR3 is TGTGCCAGCAGACAGGGTGGCTATGGCTACACCTTC. It translates to CASRQGGYGYTF.

V is TRBV10-3 and J is TRBJ1-6, with 8 positions matching TRBD1. The CDR3 has 14 residues. Per the germline V gene, CDR1 is ENHRY and CDR2 is SYGVKD. The V gene end was trimmed by 6 bases and the J gene end by 5 bases; junction bases not matched to a gene: 3. CDR3 sequence (DNA): TGTGCCATCAGCCCGGACAGGGATAATTCACCCCTCCACTTT. Encoded protein: CAISPDRDNSPLHF.

The chain employs TRBV14 and TRBJ2-7; 7 nucleotides line up with TRBD1. With V trimmed by 6 bases and J by 1 base, 3 bases remained unmatched. CDR3 length equals 13 residues. CDR1 is SGHDN, CDR2 FVKESK, per germline. Here the CDR3 reads CASRRQGSYEQYF. The DNA of the CDR3 is TGTGCCAGCAGGAGACAGGGTTCCTACGAGCAGTACTTC. Looking up the rest from reference TRBV14 and TRBJ2-7 gives the full variable domain: EAGVTQFPSHSVIEKGQTVTLRCDPISGHDNLYWYRRVMGKEIKFLLHFVKESKQDESGMPNNRFLAERTGGTYSTLKVQPAELEDSGVYFCASRRQGSYEQYFGPGTRLTVT.

This sequence joins TRBV27 and TRBJ2-7; D is perhaps TRBD2 (5 bases). Germline V gives CDR1 MNHEY, CDR2 SMNVEV (reference sequence). V lost 7 bases and J lost 6, with 10 bases in between. CDR3 length: 11 amino acids. CDR3 amino acids: CASIGTSEQYF. CDR3 sequence (DNA): TGTGCCAGCATCGGAACTAGCGAGCAGTACTTC.

Written as DNA, the CDR3 is TGTGCCAGCAGCTTAACTAGCGGGAGTTTTGATACGCAGTATTTT. It codes for CASSLTSGSFDTQYF. The chain has TRBV7-3 and TRBJ2-3; 9 nucleotides align to TRBD2. CDR1 is SGHTA and CDR2 is FQGTGA in the germline V gene. This CDR3 region has 15 residues. Germline trimming cut 0 bases from V and 6 bases from J; bases unmatched to any gene: 4.

V usage is TRBV27 and J usage is TRBJ2-7; perhaps TRBD2 as D (7 bases). The V gene lost 3 bases and the J gene lost 4 bases, with 13 bases spanning the gap. The CDR3 covers 14 residues. Germline CDR1 and CDR2: MNHEY and SMNVEV (reference sequence). The CDR3 nucleotides read TGTGCCAGCAGTTTGGGGGGGGCTGGATACGAGCAGTACTTC. Translation gives CASSLGGAGYEQYF.

The rearrangement joins TRBV18 to TRBJ2-1; 15 bases are a match to TRBD2. The CDR3 covers 16 residues. Losses at the gene ends were 2 bases for V and 7 bases for J; bases not matched to a gene: 3. Germline V CDR1 and CDR2: KGHSH, LQKENI. CDR3 protein: CASSPGLAGGRNEQFF. The DNA for the CDR3 is TGTGCCAGCTCACCAGGACTAGCGGGGGGGCGAAATGAGCAGTTCTTC.

This chain uses TRBV7-2 with TRBJ2-7; 8 nucleotides align to TRBD2. The CDR3 consists of 13 residues. With 6 bases clipped from V and 5 bases from J, the junction kept 6 bases outside the gene matches. Germline V gives CDR1 SGHTA, CDR2 FQGNSA. CDR3 loop: CASSIAGSHEQYF. DNA of the CDR3: TGTGCCAGCAGTATAGCGGGAAGCCACGAGCAGTACTTC.

This chain links TRBV30 with TRBJ2-6; D gene uncertain. Germline CDR1 and CDR2: GTSNPN and SVGIG (reference sequence). V shed 3 bases and J shed 0 bases, with 9 bases lying between them. The CDR3 has 15 amino acids. The CDR3 sequence: CAWSVDVSGANVLTF. In DNA form, the CDR3 reads TGTGCCTGGAGCGTAGATGTCTCTGGGGCCAACGTCCTGACTTTC.

The table lists this clone with a count of one. The chain has TRBV6-2 or TRBV6-3 and TRBJ1-1; D is perhaps TRBD1 (5 bases). Germline loops: CDR1 MNHEY, CDR2 SVGEGT. The CDR3 totals 13 residues. V was cut by 5 bases and J by 11 bases, with 18 bases left in between. The CDR3 is CASSTDSLSRAFF. DNA for the CDR3: TGTGCCAGCAGTACAGACAGTCTGTCTCGCGCTTTCTTT.

CDR3 DNA sequence: TGTGCCAGCAGCCCGGCAGGGGCGTCCCTGGCGGATACGCAGTATTTT. As protein: CASSPAGASLADTQYF. This chain links TRBV9 with TRBJ2-3, with a possible D match to TRBD1 (6 bases). Germline lookup yields CDR1 SGDLS and CDR2 YYNGEE. The CDR3 loop spans 16 amino acids. V was clipped by 4 bases and J by 6 bases, with 21 bases between them.

The V gene is TRBV9, the J gene TRBJ2-5, with 8 bases identical to TRBD2. Unmatched junction bases numbered 3, after V lost 2 bases and J lost 6 bases. There are 13 residues in the CDR3. Germline lookup yields CDR1 SGDLS and CDR2 YYNGEE. This CDR3 reads CASSVPGGQTQYF. CDR3 DNA: TGTGCCAGCAGCGTCCCGGGGGGGCAGACCCAGTACTTC.

J is TRBJ1-1 and V is TRBV6-5; D remains unclear. The germline gives CDR1 MNHEY, CDR2 SVGAGI. Trimming removed 6 bases from V and 1 base from J, with 15 bases in between. This CDR3 has 15 residues. CDR3 sequence (DNA): TGTGCCAGCAGGGCGGGCGACGCAGGGAACACTGAAGCTTTCTTT. Translating it yields CASRAGDAGNTEAFF.